Following are 2 T cell receptor beta chains from one sample sequenced in a study of response to subunit inactivated influenza vaccine. One entry per CDR3 protein results from TCRdb running MiXCR on the RT-PCR reads. The sample includes around 600,000 distinct CDR3 sequences, approximately 11% of them seen just once. These data were also reused for a study on T cells expressing NK-cell markers. That study reports: For TCR beta, cDNA was produced by 5'RACE template switching with UMIs.

This sample comprised PBMCs from blood, obtained on the day of vaccination. These receptors were taken from a man aged 50-59 years who received an inactivated influenza vaccine.

The rearrangement links TRBV29-1 to TRBJ2-3; maybe TRBD1 (5 bases). The V gene lost 6 bases and the J gene lost 2 bases, with 6 bases spanning the gap. Looked up from germline, CDR1 is SQVTM and CDR2 is ANQGSEA. CDR3 size: 11 residues. CDR3 in amino acids: CSVGDTDTQYF. CDR3 coding DNA: TGCAGCGTAGGGGACACAGATACGCAGTATTTT.

This clonotype was seen more than once but under ten times. The chain carries TRBV4-2 and TRBJ2-1; TRBD2 matches at 8 bases. The CDR3 is 16 amino acids. Germline V CDR1 and CDR2: LGHNA, YNFKEQ. Trimming at V came to 0 bases and at J to 6 bases, leaving 7 bases not matched to a gene. CDR3 region: CASSQDAGTRTNEQFF. DNA for the CDR3: TGTGCCAGCAGCCAAGACGCCGGGACTAGGACCAATGAGCAGTTCTTC.